This paragraph covers one TCR beta chain sequence. Its antigen is as yet unknown. V lost 5 bases, J lost 4 bases, and 15 bases lay in between. Germline assignment: CDR1 SGHTA and CDR2 FQGNSA. The CDR3 length is 14 residues. Treatment in this sample: approximately 18 received Ad26.COV2.S at low or high dose, single or two shots; roughly five received placebo; per-sample allocation not given. Samples analyzed were those drawn on day 63 after the first vaccine or placebo injection. This specimen belongs to a study of Ad26.COV2.S vaccination and SARS-CoV-2 variants. Notes on the study in general: Greater spike-specific TCR breadth was seen in vaccine recipients than in placebo recipients.

The method was immunoSEQ multiplex PCR; TCRdb's version includes in-frame clones alone and lacks a portion of them. The sample has around 300,000 clones; about 88% are singletons. This TCR was sampled from a person aged 18-65 years who received the Ad26.COV2.S COVID-19 vaccine or a placebo. The gene calls are TRBV7-2 and TRBJ2-7; D is perhaps TRBD2 (5 bases). Material: peripheral blood, obtained in a trial of Ad26.COV2.S vaccine versus placebo. DNA of the CDR3: TGTGCCAGCAGCGCAACTAGTGGTGGTTACGAGCAGTACTTC. It is translated as CASSATSGGYEQYF. Filled out from reference TRBV7-2 and TRBJ2-7, the complete variable domain reads GAGVSQSPSNKVTEKGKDVELRCDPISGHTALYWYRQSLGQGLEFLIYFQGNSAPDKSGLPSDRFSAERTGGSVSTLTIQRTQQEDSAVYLCASSATSGGYEQYFGPGTRLTVT.